Below, 17 T cell receptor beta chains from the same sample are listed, as sequenced in a study of shared clonotypes between healthy human individuals. Here immunoSEQ multiplex PCR was the method, and the copy in TCRdb shows in-frame clones only, minus some. The repertoire consists of some 500,000 clones, with 79% occurring once and the leading ten covering roughly 12%. What was sequenced was PBMCs. The source is a woman aged 40-49 years in good health. Some clones in this sample may be carry-over from other donors' samples.

The CDR3 nucleotides are TGCGCCAGCAGCCGGGGACAGGTCACTGAAGCTTTCTTT. This encodes CASSRGQVTEAFF. The chain is built from TRBV4-1 and TRBJ1-1; 8 bases line up with TRBD1. Per the germline V gene, CDR1 is MGHRA and CDR2 is YSYEKL. The junction had 2 bases not matched to a gene; V was cut back by 4 bases and J by 4 bases. This CDR3 region has 13 residues.

The chain links TRBV10-3 to TRBJ1-1, with D unresolved. The CDR3 runs 14 residues. The ends were cut back, 0 bases at V and 3 bases at J, with 8 bases in the middle. Germline assignment: CDR1 ENHRY and CDR2 SYGVKD. The CDR3 protein is CAISESEGDTEAFF. The DNA for the CDR3 is TGTGCCATCAGTGAGTCGGAAGGAGACACTGAAGCTTTCTTT.

This clone has only one observation. The genes are TRBV11-3 and TRBJ2-1, with D possibly being TRBD2 (5 bases). Germline values: CDR1 SGHNT, CDR2 YENEEA. The CDR3 contains 13 residues. Trimming took 0 bases from V and 10 from J, leaving 10 bases between them. The CDR3 sequence: CASSLEAPGEQFF. DNA for the CDR3: TGTGCCAGCAGCTTAGAGGCCCCGGGGGAGCAGTTCTTC.

The chain couples TRBV28 to TRBJ2-2, with 8 bases lining up with TRBD1. V gave up 5 bases and J gave up 7 bases; unmatched junction bases: 15. Per the germline V gene, CDR1 is MDHEN and CDR2 is SYDVKM. This CDR3 has 17 residues. CDR3 in DNA: TGTGCCAGCAGTAAAGGGGCGGACAGGGACGTTGGCGGGGAGCTGTTTTTT. This gives the protein CASSKGADRDVGGELFF.

V is TRBV11-2 and J is TRBJ1-2, with TRBD1 matching 7 bases. Germline trimming cut 7 bases from V and 7 bases from J; bases unmatched to any gene: 9. This CDR3 has 13 residues. Germline-derived CDR1 and CDR2 are SGHAT and FQNNGV. In DNA, the CDR3 is TGTGCCAGCAACCGACAGGGAGAGGGTGGCTACACCTTC. Amino acids: CASNRQGEGGYTF. The full variable domain, with the rest looked up from reference TRBV11-2 and TRBJ1-2, is EAGVAQSPRYKIIEKRQSVAFWCNPISGHATLYWYQQILGQGPKLLIQFQNNGVVDDSQLPKDRFSAERLKGVDSTLKIQPAKLEDSAVYLCASNRQGEGGYTFGSGTRLTVV.

V usage is TRBV7-2 and J usage is TRBJ2-2; D is undetermined. The CDR3 is made up of 14 amino acids. With 1 base removed from V and 5 bases from J, the gap between germline ends came to 8 bases. CDR1 is SGHTA, CDR2 FQGNSA, per germline. The chain's CDR3 is CASSLVLYTGELFF. CDR3 nucleotides: TGTGCCAGCAGCTTAGTACTGTATACCGGGGAGCTGTTTTTT.

The V gene is TRBV7-2, the J gene TRBJ2-5; a possible D gene is TRBD1 (6 bases). The CDR3 contains 14 residues. The germline V gene encodes CDR1 SGHTA and CDR2 FQGNSA. With 5 bases removed from V and 0 bases from J, the gap between germline ends came to 10 bases. CDR3 loop: CASSPDRYQETQYF. Here the CDR3 DNA reads TGTGCCAGCAGCCCGGACAGATACCAAGAGACCCAGTACTTC. The whole variable domain, remainder taken from reference TRBV7-2 and TRBJ2-5, is GAGVSQSPSNKVTEKGKDVELRCDPISGHTALYWYRQSLGQGLEFLIYFQGNSAPDKSGLPSDRFSAERTGGSVSTLTIQRTQQEDSAVYLCASSPDRYQETQYFGPGTRLLVL.

The chain carries TRBV19 and TRBJ2-5, with D unresolved. Germline V lookup: CDR1 LNHDA, CDR2 SQIVND (reference sequence). CDR3 size: 13 residues. Deletions cut 3 bases from V and 3 bases from J, with 8 bases between. CDR3 residues: CASSIVVEETQYF. The CDR3 coding sequence is TGTGCCAGTAGTATCGTGGTAGAAGAGACCCAGTACTTC.

This clone was detected once. The chain has TRBV9 and TRBJ1-1; TRBD1 aligns across 9 bases. The V segment lost 2 bases and the J segment 3 bases; nucleotides outside the gene matches: 5. The CDR3 loop spans 15 amino acids. Germline CDR1 SGDLS, CDR2 YYNGEE. CDR3 region: CASSVGTGIDTEAFF. CDR3 coding DNA: TGTGCCAGCAGCGTGGGGACAGGGATCGACACTGAAGCTTTCTTT.

V is TRBV28 and J is TRBJ2-5; tentative D call: TRBD1 (5 bases). This CDR3 region has 13 residues. Germline V gene lookup returns CDR1 MDHEN and CDR2 SYDVKM. V gave up 6 bases and J gave up 2 bases, with 10 bases separating them. The CDR3: CASSQGRQETQYF. The CDR3 nucleotides are TGTGCCAGCAGCCAGGGAAGGCAAGAGACCCAGTACTTC.

This clone was picked up a small number of times. The chain recombines TRBV15 with TRBJ2-6; D possibly corresponds to TRBD1 (5 bases). Germline lookup yields CDR1 LNHNV and CDR2 YYDKDF (reference sequence). V lost 8 bases and J lost 0, with 14 bases in between. The CDR3 runs 16 residues. CDR3 coding DNA: TGTGCCACCTCCCCCAGGGAAGGCTCTGGGGCCAACGTCCTGACTTTC. This sequence encodes CATSPREGSGANVLTF.

About this clone itself: This is likely an artifact of a read error, given a far larger clone one base away. V usage is TRBV21-1 and J usage is TRBJ2-7; the tabulated D call, TRBD2, remains unverified against the DNA. TRBV21-1 is a recognized pseudogene. The CDR3 has 15 amino acids. This chain's CDR3 is CASSKDATGAEEQYF. The CDR3 coding sequence is TGTGCCAGCAGCAAAGACGCAACGGGAGCGGAAGAGCAGTACTTC.

With regard to this clone: A read error is possible here, since a much larger clone lies one base away. Additional DNA sequences in this sample encode the identical CDR3. This chain links TRBV5-1 with TRBJ1-2; 12 bases map to TRBD1. Per germline, CDR1 SGHRS and CDR2 YFSETQ. This CDR3 is 15 amino acids long. With V trimmed by 4 bases and J by 9 bases, 10 bases remained unmatched. The CDR3 region is CASSAGGTGGVRYTF. Written as DNA, the CDR3 is TGCGCCAGCAGCGCGGGTGGGACAGGGGGCGTTCGCTACACCTTC.

This sequence joins TRBV11-2 and TRBJ2-3; 8 bases are a match to TRBD2. The germline V gene has CDR1 SGHAT and CDR2 FQNNGV. The V and J ends lost 3 bases and 6 bases, in that order; junction bases with no gene match: 14. This CDR3 contains 17 residues. The CDR3 nucleotides read TGTGCCAGCAGCTTGCGGGGGGCGGGAGGAGGGGTGGATACGCAGTATTTT. This sequence encodes CASSLRGAGGGVDTQYF.

This rearrangement joins TRBV11-2 to TRBJ1-4; D is perhaps TRBD1 (5 bases). The CDR3 runs to 15 residues. Trimming shortened V by 1 base and J by 7 bases, and 13 bases separated the two germline ends. CDR1 is SGHAT, CDR2 FQNNGV, per germline. CDR3 protein: CASSLVGARGEKLFF. The CDR3 coding sequence is TGTGCCAGCAGCTTAGTCGGGGCGCGAGGTGAAAAACTGTTTTTT.

On this clone: Possible read error: a much larger clone is one base away. Other DNA sequences within the sample encode an identical CDR3. The chain combines TRBV10-3 with TRBJ1-1; D perhaps matches TRBD1 (6 bases). The CDR3 spans 14 residues. Germline V gene sequence: CDR1 ENHRY, CDR2 SYGVKD. The CDR3 loop reads CAIREWGAYTEAFF. The CDR3 nucleotides are TGTGCCATCAGGGAGTGGGGGGCTTACACTGAAGCTTTCTTT.

The chain carries TRBV7-2 and TRBJ2-7; the D gene is possibly TRBD1 (6 bases). Germline V gene lookup returns CDR1 SGHTA and CDR2 FQGNSA. This CDR3 contains 14 residues. V dropped 5 bases and J dropped 1 base, with 12 bases sitting between them. The CDR3 DNA follows: TGTGCCAGCAGCGCCCGACAGGAATCCTACGAGCAGTACTTC. Amino acids: CASSARQESYEQYF.